The present entry profiles one T cell receptor (beta chain) with its context. The antigen remains undetermined. This entry belongs to a study of T cells after yellow fever vaccination. For the study at large: Preparing low-cell-number fractions relied on SMART-Seq v4 Ultra Low Input.

In making TCR cDNA, 5'RACE template switching added a universal primer site and UMIs to it. TCRdb fed the 5' RACE reads into MiXCR, producing one record per CDR3 protein. This sample has a few hundred thousand distinct CDR3 sequences, with 6.7% found just once. Study-wide points: Few clonotypes appeared in both CD4 and CD8 compartments. Peaking on day 5 versus 15, the secondary response was faster but weaker.

V shed 2 bases, J shed 9 bases, and the junction held 9 bases outside the gene matches. The CDR3 contains 14 residues. The germline gives CDR1 DFQATT, CDR2 SNEGSKA (reference sequence). The TCR originated in a man in his thirties or forties who received the YFV17D yellow fever vaccine. The source material was CD4+ T cells sorted from PBMCs, sampled on the day of the yellow fever booster vaccination. The chain employs TRBV20-1 and TRBJ2-1, with TRBD2 matching over 8 bases. Here the CDR3 DNA reads TGCAGTGCTAGAACGAGCGGGAGTCCTGGTGAGCAGTTCTTC. This sequence encodes CSARTSGSPGEQFF.